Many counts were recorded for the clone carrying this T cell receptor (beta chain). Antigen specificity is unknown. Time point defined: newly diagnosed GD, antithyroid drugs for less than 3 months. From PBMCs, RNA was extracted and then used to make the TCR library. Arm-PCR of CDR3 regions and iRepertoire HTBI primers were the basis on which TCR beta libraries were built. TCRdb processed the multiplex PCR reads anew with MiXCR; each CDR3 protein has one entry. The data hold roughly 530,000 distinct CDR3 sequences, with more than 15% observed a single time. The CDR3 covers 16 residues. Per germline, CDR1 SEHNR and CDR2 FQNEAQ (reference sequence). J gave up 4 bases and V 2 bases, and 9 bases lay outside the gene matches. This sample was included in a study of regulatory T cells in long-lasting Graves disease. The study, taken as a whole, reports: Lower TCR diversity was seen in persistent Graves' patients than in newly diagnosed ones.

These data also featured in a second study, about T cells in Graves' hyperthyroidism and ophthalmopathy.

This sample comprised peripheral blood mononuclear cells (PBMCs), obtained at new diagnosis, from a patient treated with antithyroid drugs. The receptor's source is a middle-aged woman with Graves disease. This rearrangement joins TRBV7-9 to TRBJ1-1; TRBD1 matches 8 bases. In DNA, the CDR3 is TGTGCCAGCAGCTTAAGTGCGGCAGGGGGCGGCACTGAAGCTTTCTTT. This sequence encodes CASSLSAAGGGTEAFF.